This TCR beta chain was sequenced during a study of regulatory T cells in long-lasting Graves disease. Turning to the study itself: Antithyroid drugs had been taken under 3 months by newly diagnosed Graves' patients. Study results and limitations: TRBV28, TRBJ1-2 and TRBJ2-5 were favored in persistent disease.

V shed 4 bases and J shed 7 bases, with 13 bases lying between them. The CDR3 has 13 amino acids. Germline V lookup: CDR1 GTSNPN, CDR2 SVGIG (reference sequence). Time point: newly diagnosed GD, antithyroid drugs for less than 3 months. Researchers made the TCR library from RNA that was extracted from PBMCs. This clonotype was detected many times. Its target is not known. The authors built TCR beta libraries using iRepertoire HTBI primers and Arm-PCR of CDR3 regions. TCRdb re-called the multiplex PCR reads with MiXCR, one entry per CDR3 protein. This sample yields fewer than 500,000 distinct CDR3 sequences, of which 16% are seen a single time; 12% belongs to the top ten. The sample was also linked to a second study, of T cells in Graves' hyperthyroidism and ophthalmopathy. Per that study: Initially, a first-round RT-PCR of the TCR CDR3 employed the HTBI primer set.

The rearrangement joins TRBV30 to TRBJ2-2; perhaps D is TRBD1 or TRBD2 (5 bases each). The specimen was peripheral blood mononuclear cells (PBMCs), collected at new diagnosis, from a patient treated with antithyroid drugs. The source of this sequence is a man aged 40-50 years with Graves disease. CDR3 amino acids: CAWNLGVNGELFF. The CDR3 bases are TGTGCCTGGAATCTGGGGGTGAACGGGGAGCTGTTTTTT.